Following are 2 T cell receptor beta chains from one sample sequenced in a study of beta chain features in type 1 diabetes. The entirety of the isolated RNA underwent reverse transcription, so expressed TCRB transcripts were sequenced. TCRdb's copy holds only in-frame clones and misses some; the assay was immunoSEQ multiplex PCR. This sample yields 900,000 or so clones, of which roughly a sixth are seen a single time; 0.02% to 0.025% belongs to the top ten. Input material: naive CD4+ T cells from blood. These receptors were collected from a woman aged 18-29 years in good health.

The chain links TRBV12-5 to TRBJ2-3; D not certain. The germline gives CDR1 LGHNT, CDR2 FRNRAP. Trimming left V 1 base short and J 4 bases short, with 6 bases between. CDR3 length: 13 amino acids. The CDR3 spells CASGLGLSDTQYF. CDR3 nucleotide sequence: TGTGCTAGTGGTTTGGGGTTGTCAGATACGCAGTATTTT. Full variable domain (missing parts from reference TRBV12-5 and TRBJ2-3): DARVTQTPRHKVTEMGQEVTMRCQPILGHNTVFWYRQTMMQGLELLAYFRNRAPLDDSGMPKDRFSAEMPDATLATLKIQPSEPRDSAVYFCASGLGLSDTQYFGPGTRLTVL.

This clone was counted between two and nine times. The CDR3 sequence: CASSTRDGRSFYEQYF. The CDR3 bases are TGTGCCAGTAGTACCCGGGACGGTAGATCGTTCTACGAGCAGTACTTC. The chain links TRBV19 to TRBJ2-7; D may correspond to TRBD1 or TRBD2 (5 bases each). With 4 bases removed from V and 3 bases from J, the gap between germline ends came to 19 bases. The CDR3 has 16 amino acids. Germline CDR1 LNHDA, CDR2 SQIVND (reference sequence).